Presented here are 28 T cell receptor beta chains from one specimen sequenced in a study of blood T cells in healthy people across ages. It was with a sample-barcoded 5' primer and a J-beta primer mix that a second PCR of about 6 to 12 cycles was run. TCRdb analysed the 5' RACE reads with MiXCR anew, one entry per CDR3 protein. The data hold approximately 1.5 million distinct CDR3 sequences, with under 55% observed a single time. The sample consisted of blood. The receptors stem from a young woman in good health.

The chain combines TRBV2 with TRBJ2-1; TRBD2 matches 10 bases. The length of the CDR3 is 15 residues. The germline gives CDR1 SNHLY, CDR2 FYNNEI. Trimming at V came to 4 bases and at J to 4 bases, leaving 4 bases not matched to a gene. The CDR3 DNA is TGTGCCAGCAGTGGGGTGACTAGCGGGTACAATGAGCAGTTCTTC. Its protein product is CASSGVTSGYNEQFF.

There are a few counts of this clonotype. This chain uses TRBV29-1 with TRBJ2-7, with TRBD2 matching over 8 bases. With V trimmed by 4 bases and J by 2 bases, 10 bases remained unmatched. CDR1 is SQVTM, CDR2 ANQGSEA, per germline. This CDR3 is built from 15 residues. CDR3 bases: TGCAGCGTTGGCACTATTATTAGCGGGGCCTACGAGCAGTACTTC. Its translation is CSVGTIISGAYEQYF.

This sequence joins TRBV6-5 and TRBJ1-1; 9 bases align to TRBD1. CDR3 length equals 15 residues. The trim removed 6 bases at V and 3 bases at J, leaving 8 bases unmatched. Germline CDR1 reads MNHEY; CDR2 reads SVGAGI. CDR3 protein: CASRSQGALDTEAFF. The CDR3 nucleotides are TGTGCCAGCAGGTCACAGGGGGCGCTTGACACTGAAGCTTTCTTT.

The rearrangement joins TRBV6-2 or TRBV6-3 to TRBJ2-1; no clear D gene. This CDR3 has 16 residues. Germline CDR1 and CDR2: MNHEY and SVGEGT. Trimming took 0 bases from V and 7 from J, leaving 16 bases between them. CDR3: CASSYSIWNSWNEQFF. The CDR3 coding sequence is TGTGCCAGCAGTTACTCGATCTGGAACAGTTGGAATGAGCAGTTCTTC.

The rearrangement joins TRBV4-1 to TRBJ1-5; TRBD1 aligns across 8 bases. The CDR3 runs 14 residues. J lost 8 bases, V lost 1 base, and 4 bases had no gene match. CDR1 is MGHRA, CDR2 YSYEKL, per germline. CDR3 sequence (DNA): TGCGCCAGCAGCCAAGGACAGGGGCTAGAGCCCCAGCATTTT. Translation: CASSQGQGLEPQHF.

This clonotype occurred a few times. The chain links TRBV14 to TRBJ2-3; no clear D gene. Trimming cost V 1 base and J 4 bases, with 9 bases left between them. Germline V CDR1 and CDR2: SGHDN, FVKESK. The CDR3 covers 14 residues. The CDR3, as DNA: TGTGCCAGCAGCCAAGCACCGGGCCCAGATACGCAGTATTTT. It encodes CASSQAPGPDTQYF.

This clonotype was found many times. This rearrangement joins TRBV12-3 or TRBV12-4 to TRBJ1-5; D uncertain. CDR3 length: 13 residues. Trimming left V 5 bases short and J 6 bases short, with 11 bases between. The CDR3 DNA is TGTGCCAGCAGTAAAGGTGAGGGTCAGCCCCAGCATTTT. Translated: CASSKGEGQPQHF.

The chain carries TRBV27 and TRBJ2-4, with 7 bases matching TRBD2. Trimming at V came to 0 bases and at J to 13 bases, leaving 6 bases not matched to a gene. This CDR3 contains 13 residues. The germline gives CDR1 MNHEY, CDR2 SMNVEV (reference sequence). The CDR3 DNA is TGTGCCAGCAGTTTATCGGGCGGGGGTCAGCAGTACTTC. This gives the protein CASSLSGGGQQYF.

This clonotype showed up just a few times. This rearrangement joins TRBV20-1 to TRBJ2-1; unclear D gene. CDR1 and CDR2 from the germline V gene are DFQATT and SNEGSKA (reference sequence). CDR3 length: 14 amino acids. Trimming stripped 6 bases from V and 2 bases from J, with 14 bases between. The CDR3 loop reads CSAPPGTAYNEQFF. In DNA, the CDR3 is TGCAGTGCCCCCCCAGGCACAGCCTACAATGAGCAGTTCTTC.

The CDR3 DNA reads as TGTGCCAGCAGCCAGTATAGGGACACTGAAGCTTTCTTT. This gives the protein CASSQYRDTEAFF. The chain has TRBV3-1 and TRBJ1-1, with D unclear. Germline V lookup: CDR1 LGHDT, CDR2 YNNKEL (reference sequence). This CDR3 contains 13 residues. Trimming cost V 3 bases and J 3 bases, with 8 bases left between them.

Details on this clonotype: The junction departs from germline at one end; a sequencing error may be responsible. This CDR3 reads CASSQSPTGTSGTTATQYF. The CDR3 DNA is TGCGCCAGCAGTCAATCCCCCACCGGGACTAGCGGGACCACAGCTACGCAGTATTTT. The J gene is TRBJ2-3, the V gene TRBV23-1; 13 nucleotides agree with TRBD2. TRBV23-1 belongs to the ORF category, with a function that is uncertain. This CDR3 region has 19 residues.

This CDR3 reads CASSYLGVSPLHF. The CDR3 bases are TGTGCCAGCAGCTACCTGGGCGTTTCACCCCTCCACTTT. The rearrangement links TRBV12-3 or TRBV12-4 to TRBJ1-6; D gene uncertain. V was pared by 6 bases and J by 9 bases, with 12 bases between. This CDR3 has 13 residues.

The J gene is TRBJ2-7, the V gene TRBV3-1; 8 nucleotides align to TRBD1. Germline CDR1 and CDR2: LGHDT and YNNKEL (reference sequence). The CDR3 is made up of 15 amino acids. The V gene end was trimmed by 4 bases and the J gene end by 7 bases; junction bases not matched to a gene: 12. The DNA for the CDR3 is TGTGCCAGCAGCCCCAGGGGGCCTTACTACAATGAGCAGTACTTC. As protein: CASSPRGPYYNEQYF.

This clonotype was seen once. This sequence joins TRBV24-1 and TRBJ2-5; D possibly corresponds to TRBD1 (5 bases). V lost 3 bases and J 4 bases, leaving 11 bases between the germline ends. The CDR3 has 14 amino acids. Germline-derived CDR1 and CDR2 are KGHDR and SFDVKD. Here the CDR3 DNA reads TGTGCCACCAGTGATGCAGGGTGGGGAGAGACCCAGTACTTC. Protein: CATSDAGWGETQYF.

The rearrangement uses TRBV18 and TRBJ2-5; D possibly uses TRBD1 or TRBD2 (6 bases each). CDR3 size: 15 residues. Germline CDR1 reads KGHSH; CDR2 reads LQKENI. V was cut by 5 bases and J by 4 bases, with 17 bases left in between. The CDR3 nucleotides are TGTGCCAGCTCAACGGACTGGGGGGCAAGAGAGACCCAGTACTTC. Translation: CASSTDWGARETQYF.

This chain joins TRBV4-1 and TRBJ1-5; D might be TRBD1 (5 bases). This CDR3 is 16 amino acids long. Per germline, CDR1 MGHRA and CDR2 YSYEKL. V gave up 1 base and J gave up 3 bases, with 13 bases separating them. In DNA, the CDR3 is TGCGCCAGCAGCCAAGGTTCTGGGGCGGACAATCAGCCCCAGCATTTT. Translation gives CASSQGSGADNQPQHF.

This clonotype came up many times. The chain couples TRBV12-3 or TRBV12-4 to TRBJ2-5; 8 bases line up with TRBD1. TRBJ2-7 matches the DNA end more closely, so the J call is doubtful. The CDR3 covers 12 residues. The CDR3 region is CASSSTGGEQYF. The DNA for the CDR3 is TGTGCCAGCAGCAGTACAGGGGGCGAGCAGTACTTC.

This chain links TRBV6-2 or TRBV6-3 with TRBJ1-5; 10 positions match TRBD1. The germline V gene has CDR1 MNHEY and CDR2 SVGEGT. The ends lost 4 bases at V and 2 bases at J; junction bases unmatched: 5. This CDR3 is built from 16 residues. The CDR3 nucleotides read TGTGCCAGCAGTTCCGGACAGGGGGTTGGCAATCAGCCCCAGCATTTT. As protein: CASSSGQGVGNQPQHF.

The J gene is TRBJ2-1, the V gene TRBV6-5; D could derive from TRBD1 or TRBD2 (6 bases each). TRBJ2-7 matches the DNA end more closely, so the J call is doubtful. The CDR3 is 16 residues long. Germline CDR1 MNHEY, CDR2 SVGAGI. The CDR3 nucleotides read TGTGCCAGCAGTCCCGGTGTGCCGGGGGCCTACAATGAGCAGTACTTC. Residues: CASSPGVPGAYNEQYF.

This clonotype was picked up a small number of times. The chain couples TRBV4-3 to TRBJ2-1; D perhaps matches TRBD1 (7 bases). The V gene's germline CDR1 is LGHNA and CDR2 YSLEER. Between the trimmed V and J ends, which lost 3 bases and 7 bases, there was a span of 16 bases. CDR3 size: 15 residues. In nucleotides, the CDR3 is TGCGCCAGCAGCCACGGGGGAGGCAGGGGGAATGAGCAGTTCTTC. It translates to CASSHGGGRGNEQFF.

The J gene is TRBJ2-7, the V gene TRBV7-2, with TRBD2 matching over 9 bases. Looked up from germline, CDR1 is SGHTA and CDR2 is FQGNSA. V was pared by 8 bases and J by 4 bases, with 12 bases of the junction left unmatched. The CDR3 loop spans 15 amino acids. CDR3 loop: CASGPLSGRWYEQYF. The DNA of the CDR3 is TGTGCCAGCGGACCTCTTAGCGGGAGATGGTACGAGCAGTACTTC.

This clonotype was counted ten times or more. The chain combines TRBV29-1 with TRBJ1-2; D unresolved. The CDR3 is made up of 15 amino acids. CDR1 and CDR2 (germline): SQVTM, ANQGSEA. Trimming took 4 bases from V and 0 from J, leaving 15 bases between them. The CDR3 DNA follows: TGCAGCGTTGTTCCCTGGCTTAGTTCTAACTATGGCTACACCTTC. Translation: CSVVPWLSSNYGYTF.

J is TRBJ2-6 and V is TRBV3-1, with 8 bases fitting TRBD1. The CDR3 loop spans 18 amino acids. Germline loops: CDR1 LGHDT, CDR2 YNNKEL (reference sequence). The V gene end was trimmed by 0 bases and the J gene end by 2 bases; junction bases not matched to a gene: 6. CDR3 amino acids: CASSQDGQGLAGANVLTF. CDR3 bases: TGTGCCAGCAGCCAAGATGGACAGGGCCTAGCTGGGGCCAACGTCCTGACTTTC.

This clonotype occurred a few times. The chain links TRBV4-1 to TRBJ1-6, with unresolved D. With 7 bases removed from V and 9 bases from J, the gap between germline ends came to 19 bases. CDR1 MGHRA and CDR2 YSYEKL come from the germline V gene. CDR3 length equals 15 residues. CDR3 sequence: CASTLGGSKFSPLHF. CDR3 in DNA: TGCGCCAGCACCCTCGGAGGGAGCAAATTTTCACCCCTCCACTTT.

The chain joins TRBV9 to TRBJ2-5; D is tentatively TRBD1 or TRBD2 (5 bases each). The DNA end is a closer match to TRBJ2-1, so the J assignment may be wrong. This CDR3 contains 15 residues. CDR1 is SGDLS, CDR2 YYNGEE, per germline. CDR3 nucleotides: TGTGCCAGCAGCGTAGGGGGGAGTCATCAAGAGACCCAGTTCTTC. This translates into CASSVGGSHQETQFF.

The chain uses TRBV20-1 and TRBJ2-4; weak D call: TRBD2 (7 bases). Germline V gene data show CDR1 as DFQATT and CDR2 as SNEGSKA (reference sequence). V lost 2 bases to trimming and J lost 13 bases, with 21 bases between them. The CDR3 extends over 14 amino acids. The DNA of the CDR3 is TGCAGTGCTAGAAAGGCTAGCGGTATGAGGGGGCAGTACTTC. This gives the protein CSARKASGMRGQYF.

The rearrangement uses TRBV7-9 and TRBJ1-2; 7 bases are shared with TRBD1. The CDR3 is 15 residues long. Germline values: CDR1 SEHNR, CDR2 FQNEAQ (reference sequence). The V segment lost 7 bases and the J segment 9 bases; nucleotides outside the gene matches: 17. CDR3 bases: TGTGCCAGCACCTATTCCACTGGACAGGAAGTGAGCTACACCTTC. It yields the protein CASTYSTGQEVSYTF.

This chain links TRBV5-1 with TRBJ2-4; 10 nucleotides agree with TRBD2. The DNA matches TRBJ2-5 better at its end, which makes the J call doubtful. Germline values: CDR1 SGHRS, CDR2 YFSETQ. This CDR3 is built from 16 residues. CDR3 residues: CASSLLTSGYQETQYF. DNA of the CDR3: TGCGCCAGCAGCTTGCTGACTAGCGGGTACCAAGAGACCCAGTACTTC.